The sequence of this T cell receptor beta chain was determined in a study of shared clonotypes between healthy human individuals. Study findings and constraints: Among the subsets, naive ones generally showed larger estimated richness than memory ones. Lower generation probabilities were found for non-shared clonotypes than for those shared by all four donors.

V was clipped by 6 bases and J by 6 bases, with 15 bases between them. This CDR3 comprises 14 residues. The germline gives CDR1 SGHRS, CDR2 YFSETQ. Per the authors' pipeline: Filtering of immunoSEQ junctional sequences could not match full-length read filtering. TCRdb's table, derived via immunoSEQ multiplex PCR, lists solely in-frame clones and lacks some. V, J and clone size were drawn from that table, and D and trimming were deduced from the DNA. The sample yields roughly 590,000 clones, around 95% seen once. Terminally differentiated effector memory CD45RA+ cells were left out of the naive CD8 fraction, which was CD45RO-negative and positively selected for CCR7. The study enrolled healthy HIV-negative adults without recent acute infections or vaccinations as donors. Worth noting for this clone: Its specificity is not known.

Sequencing used naive CD8+ T cells sorted from blood. This sequence joins TRBV5-1 and TRBJ2-2; no clear D. The source of this sequence is a woman between 25 and 40 years old in good health. As DNA, the CDR3 is TGCGCCAGCACTCACTACGAGATTTCCGGGGAGCTGTTTTTT. Residues: CASTHYEISGELFF.